This TCR beta chain was sequenced for a study of blood T cells in healthy people across ages. V shed 1 base and J shed 1 base, with 10 bases lying between them. The CDR3 length is 15 residues. The germline V gene encodes CDR1 LGHDT and CDR2 YNNKEL (reference sequence). Each sample gave at least 7 million isolated PBMCs. The second PCR ran about 6 to 12 cycles with a sample-barcoded 5' primer and J-beta primers. TCRdb redid the calling of the 5' RACE reads with MiXCR, one entry per CDR3 protein. The sample records about 510,000 distinct CDR3 sequences, 25% to 35% being singletons. Separately, the same data were catalogued under a study of T cells of mothers and their children. From that study: Per mother, over 8.5 million TCR beta CDR3 reads were obtained; per child, about 3 million.

The chain joins TRBV3-1 to TRBJ1-1; D unclear. The sequence came from a boy aged 2 to 10 in good health. The sequencing sample was made of blood. The CDR3 reads CASSQASMGNTEAFF. CDR3 bases: TGTGCCAGCAGCCAAGCGAGTATGGGGAACACTGAAGCTTTCTTT. Full variable domain (rest looked up from reference TRBV3-1 and TRBJ1-1): DTAVSQTPKYLVTQMGNDKSIKCEQNLGHDTMYWYKQDSKKFLKIMFSYNNKELIINETVPNRFSPKSPDKAHLNLHINSLELGDSAVYFCASSQASMGNTEAFFGQGTRLTVV.